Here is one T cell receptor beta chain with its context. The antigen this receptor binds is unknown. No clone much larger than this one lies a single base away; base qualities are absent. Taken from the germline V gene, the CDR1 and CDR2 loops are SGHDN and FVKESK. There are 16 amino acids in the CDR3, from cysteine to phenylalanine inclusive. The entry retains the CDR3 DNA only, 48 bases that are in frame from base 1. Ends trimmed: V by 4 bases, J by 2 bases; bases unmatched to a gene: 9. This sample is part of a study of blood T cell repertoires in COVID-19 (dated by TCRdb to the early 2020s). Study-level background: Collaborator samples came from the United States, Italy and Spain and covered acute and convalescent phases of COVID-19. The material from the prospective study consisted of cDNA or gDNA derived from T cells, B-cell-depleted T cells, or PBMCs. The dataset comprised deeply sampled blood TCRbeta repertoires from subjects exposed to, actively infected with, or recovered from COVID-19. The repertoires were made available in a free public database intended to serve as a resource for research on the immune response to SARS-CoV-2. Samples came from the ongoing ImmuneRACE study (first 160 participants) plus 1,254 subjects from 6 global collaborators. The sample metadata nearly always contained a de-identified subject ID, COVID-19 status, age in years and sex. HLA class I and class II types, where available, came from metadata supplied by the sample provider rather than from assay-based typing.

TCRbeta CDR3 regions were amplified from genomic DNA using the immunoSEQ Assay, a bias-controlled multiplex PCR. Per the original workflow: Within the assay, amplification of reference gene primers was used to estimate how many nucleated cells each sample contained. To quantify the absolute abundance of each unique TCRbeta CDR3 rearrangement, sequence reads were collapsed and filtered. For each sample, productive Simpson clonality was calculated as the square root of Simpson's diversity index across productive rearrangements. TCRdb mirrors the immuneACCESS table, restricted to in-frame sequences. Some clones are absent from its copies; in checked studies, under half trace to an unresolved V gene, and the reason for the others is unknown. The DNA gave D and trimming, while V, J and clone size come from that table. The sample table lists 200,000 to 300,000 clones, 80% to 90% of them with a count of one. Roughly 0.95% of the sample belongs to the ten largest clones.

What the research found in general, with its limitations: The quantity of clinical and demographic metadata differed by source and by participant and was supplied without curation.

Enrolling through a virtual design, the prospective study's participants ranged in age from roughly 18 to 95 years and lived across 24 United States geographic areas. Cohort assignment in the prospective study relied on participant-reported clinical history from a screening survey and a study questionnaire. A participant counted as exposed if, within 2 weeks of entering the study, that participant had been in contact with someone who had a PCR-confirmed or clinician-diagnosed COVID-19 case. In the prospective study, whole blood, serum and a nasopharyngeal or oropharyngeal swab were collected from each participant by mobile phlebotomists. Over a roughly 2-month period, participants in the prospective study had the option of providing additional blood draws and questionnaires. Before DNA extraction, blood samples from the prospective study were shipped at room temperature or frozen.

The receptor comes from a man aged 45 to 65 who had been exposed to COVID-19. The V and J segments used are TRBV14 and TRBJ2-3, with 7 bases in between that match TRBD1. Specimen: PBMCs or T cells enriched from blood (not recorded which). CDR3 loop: CASSPLRDRHTDTQYF. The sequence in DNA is TGTGCCAGCAGCCCATTAAGGGACAGACACACAGATACGCAGTATTTT.